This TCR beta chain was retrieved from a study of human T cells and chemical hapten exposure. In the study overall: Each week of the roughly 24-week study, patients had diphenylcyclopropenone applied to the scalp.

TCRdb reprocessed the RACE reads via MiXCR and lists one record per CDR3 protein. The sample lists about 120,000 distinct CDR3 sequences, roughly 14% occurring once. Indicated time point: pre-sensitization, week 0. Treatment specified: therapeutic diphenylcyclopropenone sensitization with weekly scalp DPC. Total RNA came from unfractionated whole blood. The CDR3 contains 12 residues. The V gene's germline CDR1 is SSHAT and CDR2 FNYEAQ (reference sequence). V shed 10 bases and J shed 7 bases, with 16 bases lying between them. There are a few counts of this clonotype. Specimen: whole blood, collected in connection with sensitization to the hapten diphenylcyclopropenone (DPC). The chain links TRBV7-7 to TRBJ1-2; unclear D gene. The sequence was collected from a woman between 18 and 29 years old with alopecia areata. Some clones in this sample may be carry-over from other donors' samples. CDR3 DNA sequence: TGTGCCATTATGGACCGACTCGGTGGCTACACCTTC. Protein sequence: CAIMDRLGGYTF.